The clone carrying this T cell receptor (beta chain) appeared a few times. CDR1 LNHDA and CDR2 SQIVND come from the germline V gene (reference sequence). V lost 3 bases, J lost 7 bases, and 12 bases lay in between. The CDR3 has 13 residues. This specimen belongs to a study of blood T cell repertoires in COVID-19. In the authors' methods: From reference gene primer amplification, estimates of nucleated cell counts were derived. Produced via immunoSEQ multiplex PCR; TCRdb's table is partial and in-frame only. That table supplies the V and J calls and clone size; D and trimming were determined from the DNA. The sample consists of roughly 250,000 clones, around 89% of them appearing once.

Sequencing used peripheral blood. The clonotype was recovered from a young man with acute or convalescent COVID-19. This chain links TRBV19 with TRBJ1-1; D is ambiguous. The DNA for the CDR3 is TGTGCCAGTAGTATGAGTGAGGCAGTTGAAGCTTTCTTT. This codes for CASSMSEAVEAFF.